These T cell receptor beta chains were read from a single sample in a study of T cells after yellow fever vaccination. MiXCR, applied by TCRdb to the 5' RACE reads, yields one record per CDR3 protein. The sample lists some 340,000 distinct CDR3 sequences, over 4% seen once, with 20% to 25% in the top ten. The source material was PBMCs, sampled 5 days after the yellow fever booster vaccination. Receptors originate from a young man who received the YFV17D yellow fever vaccine. Both conserved end residues are part of each CDR3. A D gene is named only where the DNA matches it firmly. Clone size is stated in some rows and not others, as once, few, many or a class when expanded.

>TRBV5-1|few|TRBJ2-2|.
CASSRPGSHGELFF
TGCGCCAGCAGCCGGCCGGGCAGTCACGGGGAGCTGTTTTTT
>TRBV29-1|.|TRBJ2-7|.
CSVESAASEQYF
TGCAGCGTTGAATCGGCAGCTAGCGAGCAGTACTTC
>TRBV20-1|few|TRBJ1-2|.
CSADPERANYGYTF
TGCAGTGCCGACCCCGAAAGGGCTAACTATGGCTACACCTTC
>TRBV7-9|few|TRBJ1-1|.
CASSSGVVYTEAFF
TGTGCCAGCAGCTCAGGGGTGGTATATACTGAAGCTTTCTTT
>TRBV29-1|.|TRBJ2-2|.
CSAMGLWSSDPTGELFF
TGCAGCGCTATGGGACTCTGGAGTTCGGATCCCACCGGGGAGCTGTTTTTT
>TRBV6-1|.|TRBJ2-7|.
CAVWGGGYEQYF
TGTGCCGTATGGGGTGGGGGATACGAGCAGTACTTC
>TRBV18|many|TRBJ1-1|TRBD1
CASSYATGSGAFF
TGTGCCAGCTCGTATGCGACAGGGAGCGGAGCTTTCTTT
>TRBV5-1|many|TRBJ2-7|.
CASSEDNSYEQYF
TGCGCCAGCAGCGAGGACAACTCCTACGAGCAGTACTTC
>TRBV19|.|TRBJ2-5|.
CASSVPGRLARGQQETQYF
TGTGCCAGTAGTGTACCCGGACGGCTAGCGCGCGGGCAACAAGAGACCCAGTACTTC
>TRBV7-2|few|TRBJ1-1|TRBD1
CASSLRQGGAEAFF
TGTGCCAGCAGCCTCCGACAGGGTGGTGCTGAAGCTTTCTTT